A single sample gave rise to the 15 T cell receptor beta chains below, sequenced in a study of identical twins. MiXCR, run by TCRdb on the 5' RACE reads, gives a single entry per CDR3 protein. The repertoire holds roughly 700,000 distinct CDR3 sequences, with under 9% as singletons. In addition, the sample was reused for a study of yellow fever vaccine responses in identical twins.

The sample was PBMCs. The receptors come from a woman aged 18 to 35 in good health.

This clonotype was picked up a small number of times. This rearrangement joins TRBV7-2 to TRBJ2-4; 9 bases are a match to TRBD2. J gave up 9 bases and V 2 bases, and 8 bases lay outside the gene matches. Germline V gene lookup returns CDR1 SGHTA and CDR2 FQGNSA. The CDR3 runs to 15 residues. CDR3 sequence reads: CASSLRRGGGTIQYF. The CDR3 nucleotides are TGTGCCAGCAGCTTAAGACGCGGGGGGGGTACCATTCAGTACTTC.

This clonotype occurred many times. The chain uses TRBV10-3 and TRBJ2-5, with D tentatively TRBD1 (5 bases). The germline V and J ends were trimmed by 6 bases and 3 bases, with 20 bases remaining between them. This CDR3 comprises 16 residues. Germline loops: CDR1 ENHRY, CDR2 SYGVKD. CDR3 nucleotides: TGTGCCATCAGGGGGCGACGCAGGGTGGGAAAAGAGACCCAGTACTTC. This codes for CAIRGRRRVGKETQYF.

There are a few counts of this clonotype. This chain joins TRBV7-9 and TRBJ2-5; 11 nucleotides agree with TRBD2. Germline V CDR1 and CDR2: SEHNR, FQNEAQ (reference sequence). The CDR3 runs 16 residues. Trimming at V came to 5 bases and at J to 2 bases, leaving 7 bases not matched to a gene. This CDR3 is CASSPRLAGSQETQYF. CDR3 bases: TGTGCCAGCAGCCCGCGACTAGCGGGAAGTCAAGAGACCCAGTACTTC.

In its sample, this clonotype was seen a few times. The rearrangement joins TRBV20-1 to TRBJ2-7, with 15 bases aligning to TRBD2. The CDR3 consists of 16 residues. J lost 7 bases, V lost 7 bases, and 14 bases had no gene match. CDR1 and CDR2 (germline): DFQATT, SNEGSKA (reference sequence). CDR3 in DNA: TGCAGTGGAATTTGGACTAGCGGGAGGGCCGCGGGGGAGCAGTACTTC. Residues: CSGIWTSGRAAGEQYF.

There are a few counts of this clonotype. This rearrangement joins TRBV3-1 to TRBJ2-4; TRBD2 matches 10 bases. This CDR3 has 18 residues. Per germline, CDR1 LGHDT and CDR2 YNNKEL (reference sequence). The junction had 6 bases not matched to a gene; V was cut back by 1 base and J by 0 bases. CDR3 sequence: CASSQGLAGTLAKNIQYF. For the CDR3, the DNA is TGTGCCAGCAGCCAAGGACTAGCGGGTACCCTAGCCAAAAACATTCAGTACTTC.

This clonotype has just a few counts. This chain connects TRBV29-1 to TRBJ1-2, with D unresolved. Germline values: CDR1 SQVTM, CDR2 ANQGSEA. With 3 bases removed from V and 3 bases from J, the gap between germline ends came to 2 bases. The CDR3 runs 10 residues. CDR3 coding DNA: TGCAGCGTTGATTACTATGGCTACACCTTC. Protein sequence: CSVDYYGYTF.

This clonotype was seen only a few times. The chain joins TRBV28 to TRBJ1-5; D may be TRBD1 (6 bases). V was cut by 8 bases and J by 5 bases, with 10 bases left in between. Germline V lookup: CDR1 MDHEN, CDR2 SYDVKM. The CDR3 extends over 12 amino acids. CDR3 coding DNA: TGTGCCAGCCTACAGGGCGATCAGCCCCAGCATTTT. Encoded protein: CASLQGDQPQHF.

This chain connects TRBV27 to TRBJ1-5, with 7 bases identical to TRBD1. The CDR3 spans 14 residues. V lost 6 bases to trimming and J lost 4 bases; unmatched junction nucleotides: 6. Germline CDR1 MNHEY, CDR2 SMNVEV (reference sequence). CDR3 in amino acids: CASSPGTDNQPQHF. In DNA form, the CDR3 reads TGTGCCAGCAGCCCGGGGACAGATAATCAGCCCCAGCATTTT.

The rearrangement uses TRBV27 and TRBJ2-7; 7 positions match TRBD2. V lost 3 bases, J lost 7 bases, and 9 bases stayed unmatched. The CDR3 spans 14 residues. Germline V gene sequence: CDR1 MNHEY, CDR2 SMNVEV (reference sequence). Here the CDR3 DNA reads TGTGCCAGCAGTTTGACTAGCCTCTCTTGGGAGCAGTACTTC. Its protein is CASSLTSLSWEQYF.

Ten or more counts support this clonotype. The CDR3 DNA reads TGTGCCAGCTCCCCCCAAGCGGGAGATCCCTACAATGAGCAGTTCTTC. Protein: CASSPQAGDPYNEQFF. The chain combines TRBV6-4 with TRBJ2-1; 8 bases are shared with TRBD2. Germline V gives CDR1 MRHNA, CDR2 SNTAGT. Trimming at V came to 8 bases and at J to 2 bases, leaving 11 bases not matched to a gene. The CDR3 contains 16 residues.

As DNA, the CDR3 is TGTGCCAGCAGCTCTCAAGAGAACACTGAAGCTTTCTTT. Translating it yields CASSSQENTEAFF. The V call is TRBV7-3, the J call TRBJ1-1; D ambiguous. Trimming left V 4 bases short and J 1 base short, with 7 bases between. CDR3 length: 13 residues. Germline CDR1 is SGHTA and CDR2 is FQGTGA.

This clonotype occurred once. A junction end diverges from the germline sequence, so it may reflect a read error. The rearrangement uses TRBV7-9 and TRBJ1-5; perhaps TRBD1 as D (6 bases). The CDR3 has 14 amino acids. The germline V gene encodes CDR1 SEHNR and CDR2 FQNEAQ (reference sequence). Here the CDR3 reads CASSGGDKYQPQHF. The CDR3 DNA reads as TGTGCCAGCAGCGGTGGGGACAAGTATCAGCCTCAGCATTTT.

The chain is built from TRBV19 and TRBJ2-7; D unclear. The CDR3 is made up of 15 amino acids. Germline V gene sequence: CDR1 LNHDA, CDR2 SQIVND (reference sequence). Trimming shortened V by 5 bases and J by 0 bases, and 14 bases separated the two germline ends. Here the CDR3 DNA reads TGTGCCAGTAGTCCCTCGGGTGAGTTCTCCTACGAGCAGTACTTC. Its translation is CASSPSGEFSYEQYF.

The sample holds many counts of this clonotype. The chain carries TRBV7-9 and TRBJ2-7; D gene unclear. Per germline, CDR1 SEHNR and CDR2 FQNEAQ (reference sequence). This CDR3 region has 14 residues. V shed 2 bases and J shed 5 bases, with 13 bases lying between them. CDR3 amino acids: CASSLLGRANEQYF. In DNA form, the CDR3 reads TGTGCCAGCAGCTTACTCGGAAGAGCGAACGAGCAGTACTTC.

This clonotype was seen at least ten times. The chain joins TRBV4-1 to TRBJ1-1; D not resolved. This CDR3 has 13 residues. From germline, CDR1 is MGHRA and CDR2 YSYEKL. V was clipped by 0 bases and J by 5 bases, with 7 bases between them. The CDR3 here is CASSQDRGTEAFF. In DNA, the CDR3 is TGCGCCAGCAGCCAAGACCGGGGAACTGAAGCTTTCTTT.